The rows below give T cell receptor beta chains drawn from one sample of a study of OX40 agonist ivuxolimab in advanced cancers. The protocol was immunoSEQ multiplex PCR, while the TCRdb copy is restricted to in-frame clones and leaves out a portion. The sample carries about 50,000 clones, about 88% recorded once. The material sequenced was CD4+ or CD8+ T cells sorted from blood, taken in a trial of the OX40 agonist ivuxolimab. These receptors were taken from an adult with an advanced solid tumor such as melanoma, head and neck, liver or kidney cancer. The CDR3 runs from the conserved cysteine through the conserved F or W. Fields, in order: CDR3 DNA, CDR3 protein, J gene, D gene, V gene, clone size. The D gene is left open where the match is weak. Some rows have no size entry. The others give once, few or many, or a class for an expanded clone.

cdr3_nt: TGCGCCAGCAGCCATAGGGGGGCGGGGACAGGTAGTGGCTACACCTTC; cdr3_aa: CASSHRGAGTGSGYTF; j_call: TRBJ1-2; d_call: TRBD1; v_call: TRBV4-3; clone_size: -
cdr3_nt: TGTGCCAGCAGTGCCCGGGGACTAGGCACAGATACGCAGTATTTT; cdr3_aa: CASSARGLGTDTQYF; j_call: TRBJ2-3; d_call: TRBD2; v_call: TRBV6-1; clone_size: -
cdr3_nt: TGTGCCAGCAAAGGGTCGGAGGGGAGAGAGACCCAGTACTTC; cdr3_aa: CASKGSEGRETQYF; j_call: TRBJ2-5; d_call: -; v_call: TRBV2; clone_size: once
cdr3_nt: TGCAGCGCCGAAGACAGGGGTCATAACTATGGCTACACCTTC; cdr3_aa: CSAEDRGHNYGYTF; j_call: TRBJ1-2; d_call: TRBD1; v_call: TRBV29-1; clone_size: -
cdr3_nt: TGTGCCAGCCTGGACGCAGGGGGTAACTATGGCTACACCTTC; cdr3_aa: CASLDAGGNYGYTF; j_call: TRBJ1-2; d_call: TRBD1; v_call: TRBV7-9; clone_size: -
cdr3_nt: TGTGCCAGTACCCCTCCGGGACAGGGCCGTCGCGAGCAGTACTTC; cdr3_aa: CASTPPGQGRREQYF; j_call: TRBJ2-7; d_call: TRBD1; v_call: TRBV19; clone_size: -
cdr3_nt: TGTGCCAGCAGCAAGACAGGGCTTGACGAGCAGTACTTC; cdr3_aa: CASSKTGLDEQYF; j_call: TRBJ2-7; d_call: TRBD1; v_call: TRBV7-2; clone_size: -
cdr3_nt: TGTGCCAGCAGTCAGGGACAGGGAGGCTACACCTTC; cdr3_aa: CASSQGQGGYTF; j_call: TRBJ1-2; d_call: TRBD1; v_call: TRBV6-5; clone_size: -
cdr3_nt: TGTGCCAGCAGGGAGACTAGCGCGTCCTACGAGCAGTACTTC; cdr3_aa: CASRETSASYEQYF; j_call: TRBJ2-7; d_call: TRBD2; v_call: TRBV11-2; clone_size: -
cdr3_nt: TGCGCCAGCAGCCCCAGTACGGGCTATGGCTACACCTTC; cdr3_aa: CASSPSTGYGYTF; j_call: TRBJ1-2; d_call: -; v_call: TRBV4-3; clone_size: -
cdr3_nt: TGTGCTAGTGCCCTCGGACAGGGGGTTCAGAGCAATCAGCCCCAGCATTTT; cdr3_aa: CASALGQGVQSNQPQHF; j_call: TRBJ1-5; d_call: TRBD1; v_call: TRBV12-5; clone_size: -
cdr3_nt: TGTGCCAGCTCACCAAACGGGAACACTGAAGCTTTCTTT; cdr3_aa: CASSPNGNTEAFF; j_call: TRBJ1-1; d_call: -; v_call: TRBV18; clone_size: few
cdr3_nt: TGCGCCAGCAGCCGTGGGCCTTCCTCCTACGAGCAGTACTTC; cdr3_aa: CASSRGPSSYEQYF; j_call: TRBJ2-7; d_call: -; v_call: TRBV5-1; clone_size: -
cdr3_nt: TGTGCCATCAGTGATCTGAGTTCTAGCGGAAACACAGATACGCAGTATTTT; cdr3_aa: CAISDLSSSGNTDTQYF; j_call: TRBJ2-3; d_call: TRBD2; v_call: TRBV10-3; clone_size: -
cdr3_nt: TGTGCCAGCGACGTAGGGACTTCCACGACCGGGGAGCTGTTTTTT; cdr3_aa: CASDVGTSTTGELFF; j_call: TRBJ2-2; d_call: -; v_call: TRBV5-5; clone_size: -
cdr3_nt: TGTGCCAGCAGGCGGCCAGGGCACTATGGCTACACCTTC; cdr3_aa: CASRRPGHYGYTF; j_call: TRBJ1-2; d_call: -; v_call: TRBV7-9; clone_size: -
cdr3_nt: TGTGCCAGCAGTTACTCTCGGGGGGAGGCCTACGAGCAGTACTTC; cdr3_aa: CASSYSRGEAYEQYF; j_call: TRBJ2-7; d_call: TRBD2; v_call: TRBV6-5; clone_size: -
cdr3_nt: TGTGCCTGGAGTGTAACCCCCTGGGTGGCAGGAGGGGTGGGGACCCAGTACTTC; cdr3_aa: CAWSVTPWVAGGVGTQYF; j_call: TRBJ2-5; d_call: -; v_call: TRBV30; clone_size: -
cdr3_nt: TGTGCCAGCTCACCCCGGACAGGGGTTGACACTGAAGCTTTCTTT; cdr3_aa: CASSPRTGVDTEAFF; j_call: TRBJ1-1; d_call: TRBD1; v_call: TRBV18; clone_size: -
cdr3_nt: TGTGCCAGCAGTCCCGATGGGGTTGGCGCCAACGTCCTGACTTTC; cdr3_aa: CASSPDGVGANVLTF; j_call: TRBJ2-6; d_call: -; v_call: TRBV7-9; clone_size: -
cdr3_nt: TGTGCCAGCAGCTTCCCGACAGCCGGAAACACCATATATTTT; cdr3_aa: CASSFPTAGNTIYF; j_call: TRBJ1-3; d_call: -; v_call: TRBV7-2; clone_size: -
cdr3_nt: TGTGCCAGCAGCGTAGGAGCGGGAGATGGCCTAGCCAAAAACATTCAGTACTTC; cdr3_aa: CASSVGAGDGLAKNIQYF; j_call: TRBJ2-4; d_call: TRBD2; v_call: TRBV9; clone_size: few
cdr3_nt: TGTGCCAGCAGCTTAGGTGGGGGAGGCTACACCTTC; cdr3_aa: CASSLGGGGYTF; j_call: TRBJ1-2; d_call: -; v_call: TRBV7-2; clone_size: -
cdr3_nt: TGTGCCAGCAGCGTAGGGGGACTAGCGGTAAATGAGCAGTTCTTC; cdr3_aa: CASSVGGLAVNEQFF; j_call: TRBJ2-1; d_call: TRBD2; v_call: TRBV9; clone_size: -
cdr3_nt: TGTGCCAGCTCACCCGGGGCCTACGAGCAGTACTTC; cdr3_aa: CASSPGAYEQYF; j_call: TRBJ2-7; d_call: -; v_call: TRBV18; clone_size: -
cdr3_nt: TGCGCCAGCACCCGACAGGGCCTCAATGAAAAACTGTTTTTT; cdr3_aa: CASTRQGLNEKLFF; j_call: TRBJ1-4; d_call: TRBD1; v_call: TRBV5-1; clone_size: few
cdr3_nt: TGTGCCAGTAGTATAGCCCTGAACACTGAAGCTTTCTTT; cdr3_aa: CASSIALNTEAFF; j_call: TRBJ1-1; d_call: -; v_call: TRBV19; clone_size: -
cdr3_nt: TGTGCCAGCAGCCCGACAGGGACGGGTTATGGCTACACCTTC; cdr3_aa: CASSPTGTGYGYTF; j_call: TRBJ1-2; d_call: TRBD1; v_call: TRBV7-2; clone_size: once
cdr3_nt: TGTGCCAGCGGCGGGGACCAAGAGACCCAGTACTTC; cdr3_aa: CASGGDQETQYF; j_call: TRBJ2-5; d_call: -; v_call: TRBV7-9; clone_size: -
cdr3_nt: TGTGCAAGTCGCTTAGCGGCTTGGACAGAGTATGGCTACACCTTC; cdr3_aa: CASRLAAWTEYGYTF; j_call: TRBJ1-2; d_call: -; v_call: TRBV12-2; clone_size: -
cdr3_nt: TGTGCCAGTAGTATACCTTACAATGAGCAGTTCTTC; cdr3_aa: CASSIPYNEQFF; j_call: TRBJ2-1; d_call: -; v_call: TRBV19; clone_size: -
cdr3_nt: TGTGCCAGCAGCGTTGTCAGGGTAATGAACACTGAAGCTTTCTTT; cdr3_aa: CASSVVRVMNTEAFF; j_call: TRBJ1-1; d_call: -; v_call: TRBV2; clone_size: -
cdr3_nt: TGTGCCAGCAGTTACAGGGCTGGGCCGATTAATGGCTACACCTTC; cdr3_aa: CASSYRAGPINGYTF; j_call: TRBJ1-2; d_call: -; v_call: TRBV6-5; clone_size: once
cdr3_nt: TGCGCCAGCAGTGAGGGGAGCAATCAGCCCCAGCATTTT; cdr3_aa: CASSEGSNQPQHF; j_call: TRBJ1-5; d_call: -; v_call: TRBV10-2; clone_size: -
cdr3_nt: TGTGCCAGCAGCGCAAGGGAGTCCTACAATGAGCAGTTCTTC; cdr3_aa: CASSARESYNEQFF; j_call: TRBJ2-1; d_call: -; v_call: TRBV5-5; clone_size: -
cdr3_nt: TGTGCCAGCAGCTTAGTAAGGTTCGGGGAACCAAACACCGGGGAGCTGTTTTTT; cdr3_aa: CASSLVRFGEPNTGELFF; j_call: TRBJ2-2; d_call: -; v_call: TRBV11-3; clone_size: -
cdr3_nt: TGTGCCAGCAGCCAAGACTATATCAGCGGTGAAGCTTTCTTT; cdr3_aa: CASSQDYISGEAFF; j_call: TRBJ1-1; d_call: -; v_call: TRBV14; clone_size: few